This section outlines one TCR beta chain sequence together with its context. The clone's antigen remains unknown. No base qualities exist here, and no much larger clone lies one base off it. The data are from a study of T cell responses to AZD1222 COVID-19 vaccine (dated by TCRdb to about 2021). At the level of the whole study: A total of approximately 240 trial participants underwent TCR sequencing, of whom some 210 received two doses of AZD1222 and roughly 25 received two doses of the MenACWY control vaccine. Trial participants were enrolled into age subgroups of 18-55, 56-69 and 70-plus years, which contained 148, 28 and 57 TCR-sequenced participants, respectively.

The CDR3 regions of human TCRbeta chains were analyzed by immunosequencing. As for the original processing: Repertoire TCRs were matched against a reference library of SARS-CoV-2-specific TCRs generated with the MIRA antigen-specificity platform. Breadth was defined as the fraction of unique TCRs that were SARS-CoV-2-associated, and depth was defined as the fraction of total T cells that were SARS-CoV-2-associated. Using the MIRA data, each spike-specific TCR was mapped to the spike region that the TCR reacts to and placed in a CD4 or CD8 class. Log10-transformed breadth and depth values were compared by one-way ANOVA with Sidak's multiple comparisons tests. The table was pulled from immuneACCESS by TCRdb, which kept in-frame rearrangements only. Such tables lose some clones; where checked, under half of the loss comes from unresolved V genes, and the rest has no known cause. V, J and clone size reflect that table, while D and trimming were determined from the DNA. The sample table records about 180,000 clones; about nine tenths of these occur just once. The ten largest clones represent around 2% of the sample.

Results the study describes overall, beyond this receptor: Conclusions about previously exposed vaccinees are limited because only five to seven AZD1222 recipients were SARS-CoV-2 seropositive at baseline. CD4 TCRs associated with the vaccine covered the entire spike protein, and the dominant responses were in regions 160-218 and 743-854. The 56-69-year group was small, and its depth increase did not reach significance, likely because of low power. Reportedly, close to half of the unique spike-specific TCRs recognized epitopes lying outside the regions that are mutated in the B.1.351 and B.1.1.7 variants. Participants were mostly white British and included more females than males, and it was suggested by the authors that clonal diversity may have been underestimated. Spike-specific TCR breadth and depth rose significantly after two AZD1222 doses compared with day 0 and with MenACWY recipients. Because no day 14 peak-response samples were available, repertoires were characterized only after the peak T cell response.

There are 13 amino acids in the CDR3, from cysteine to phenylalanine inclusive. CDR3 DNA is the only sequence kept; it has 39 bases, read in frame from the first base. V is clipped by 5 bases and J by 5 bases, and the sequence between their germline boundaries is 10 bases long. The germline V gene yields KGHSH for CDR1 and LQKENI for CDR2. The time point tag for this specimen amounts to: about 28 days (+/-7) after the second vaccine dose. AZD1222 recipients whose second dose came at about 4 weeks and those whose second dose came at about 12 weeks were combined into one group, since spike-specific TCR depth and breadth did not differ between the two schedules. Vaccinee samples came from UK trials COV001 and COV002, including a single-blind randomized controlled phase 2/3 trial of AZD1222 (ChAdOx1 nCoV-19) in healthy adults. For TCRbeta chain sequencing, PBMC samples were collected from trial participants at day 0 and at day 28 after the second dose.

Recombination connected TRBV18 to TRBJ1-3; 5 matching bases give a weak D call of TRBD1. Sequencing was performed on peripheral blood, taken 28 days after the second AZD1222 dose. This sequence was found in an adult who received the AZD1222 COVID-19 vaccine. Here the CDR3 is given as CASSDDRRNTIYF. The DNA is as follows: TGTGCCAGCTCAGACGACAGAAGAAACACCATATATTTT. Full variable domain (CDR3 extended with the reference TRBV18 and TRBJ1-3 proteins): NAGVMQNPRHLVRRRGQEARLRCSPMKGHSHVYWYRQLPEEGLKFMVYLQKENIIDESGMPKERFSAEFPKEGPSILRIQQVVRGDSAAYFCASSDDRRNTIYFGEGSWLTVV.